The sequence of this TCR beta chain was determined in a study of monozygotic twins with inflammatory bowel disease. Study-wide results and limits: Distinction of different T cell subtypes was not possible. Relative to healthy twins, IBD patients had fewer clonotypes in common with others, a gap that was especially apparent with disease activity.

Each sample's cDNA came from eight separate reactions. Each UMI, carrying a 6-nucleotide sample barcode, came from template switching. After re-calling the 5' RACE reads, TCRdb lists one entry per CDR3 protein, DNA absent. Its table lists around 450,000 distinct CDR3 sequences. CDR3 length: 19 residues. CDR1 SGHNT and CDR2 YYREEE come from the germline V gene (reference sequence). On this clonotype itself: Its matching antigen is unknown.

The rearrangement links TRBV5-4 to TRBJ2-1; TCRdb picks TRBD2, but there is no DNA to check that call. Material: blood. The TCR was taken from a human donor with ulcerative colitis or Crohn's disease, or a healthy co-twin of an affected twin (not recorded which). CDR3 amino acids: CASSFRVPELDPTYNEQFF. Complete variable domain (other parts from reference TRBV5-4 and TRBJ2-1): ETGVTQSPTHLIKTRGQQVTLRCSSQSGHNTVSWYQQALGQGPQFIFQYYREEENGRGNFPPRFSGLQFPNYSSELNVNALELDDSALYLCASSFRVPELDPTYNEQFFGPGTRLTVL.